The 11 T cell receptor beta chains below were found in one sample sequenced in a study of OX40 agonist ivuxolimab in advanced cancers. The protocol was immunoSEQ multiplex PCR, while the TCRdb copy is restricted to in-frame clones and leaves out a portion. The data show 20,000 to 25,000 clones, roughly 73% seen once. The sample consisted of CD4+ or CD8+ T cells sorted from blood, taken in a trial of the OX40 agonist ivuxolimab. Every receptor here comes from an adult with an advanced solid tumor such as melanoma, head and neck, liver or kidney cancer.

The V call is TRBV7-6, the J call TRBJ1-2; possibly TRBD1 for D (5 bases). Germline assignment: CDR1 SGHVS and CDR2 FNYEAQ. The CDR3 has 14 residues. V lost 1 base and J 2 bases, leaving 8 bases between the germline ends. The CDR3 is CASSLGGGNYGYTF. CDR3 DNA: TGTGCCAGCAGCTTAGGTGGGGGGAACTATGGCTACACCTTC.

The CDR3 DNA follows: TGTGCCAGCGGGGGACAGGGCGGTGAAGCTTTCTTT. It yields the protein CASGGQGGEAFF. The chain couples TRBV9 to TRBJ1-1; TRBD1 agrees at 9 bases. The germline V gene has CDR1 SGDLS and CDR2 YYNGEE. Unmatched junction bases numbered 5, after V lost 7 bases and J lost 7 bases. The CDR3 loop spans 12 amino acids. Variable domain in full (rest from reference TRBV9 and TRBJ1-1): DSGVTQTPKHLITATGQRVTLRCSPRSGDLSVYWYQQSLDQGLQFLIQYYNGEERAKGNILERFSAQQFPDLHSELNLSSLELGDSALYFCASGGQGGEAFFGQGTRLTVV.

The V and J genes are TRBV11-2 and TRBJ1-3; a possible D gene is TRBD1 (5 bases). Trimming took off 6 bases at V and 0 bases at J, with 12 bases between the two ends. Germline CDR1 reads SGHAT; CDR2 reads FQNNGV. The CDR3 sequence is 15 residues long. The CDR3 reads CASSSRGISGNTIYF. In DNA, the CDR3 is TGTGCCAGCAGTTCAAGGGGTATCTCTGGAAACACCATATATTTT.

As DNA, the CDR3 is TGTGCCAGCAGCCCCGATTCGTCCGGGGAGCTGTTTTTT. Translating gives CASSPDSSGELFF. The V and J genes are TRBV7-9 and TRBJ2-2, with D unclear. The germline V and J ends were trimmed by 5 bases and 6 bases, with 10 bases remaining between them. Germline loops: CDR1 SEHNR, CDR2 FQNEAQ (reference sequence). The CDR3 has 13 amino acids.

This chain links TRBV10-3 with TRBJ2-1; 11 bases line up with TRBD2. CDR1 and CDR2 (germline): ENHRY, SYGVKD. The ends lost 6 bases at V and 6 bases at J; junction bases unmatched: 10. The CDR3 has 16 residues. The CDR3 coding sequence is TGTGCCATCAGGGCTAGCGGGGGGCTGCCAGTCAATGAGCAGTTCTTC. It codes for CAIRASGGLPVNEQFF.

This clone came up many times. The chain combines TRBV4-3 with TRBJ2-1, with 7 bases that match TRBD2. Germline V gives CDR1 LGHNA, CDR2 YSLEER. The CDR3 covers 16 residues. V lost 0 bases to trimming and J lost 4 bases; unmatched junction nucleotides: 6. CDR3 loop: CASSQDGAGRYNEQFF. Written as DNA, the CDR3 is TGCGCCAGCAGCCAAGATGGAGCGGGACGATACAATGAGCAGTTCTTC.

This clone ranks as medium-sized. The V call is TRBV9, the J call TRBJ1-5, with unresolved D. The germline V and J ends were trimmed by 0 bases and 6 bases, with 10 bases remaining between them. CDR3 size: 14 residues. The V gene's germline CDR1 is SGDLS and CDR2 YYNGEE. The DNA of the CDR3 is TGTGCCAGCAGCGTAGGGAGCGGGAGTCAGCCCCAGCATTTT. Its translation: CASSVGSGSQPQHF.

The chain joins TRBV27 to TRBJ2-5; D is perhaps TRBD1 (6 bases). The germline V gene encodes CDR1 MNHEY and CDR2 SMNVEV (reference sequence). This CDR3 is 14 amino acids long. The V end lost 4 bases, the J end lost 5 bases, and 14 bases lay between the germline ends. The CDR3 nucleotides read TGTGCCAGCAGTTCCCCAGGGGTCACGGAGACCCAGTACTTC. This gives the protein CASSSPGVTETQYF.

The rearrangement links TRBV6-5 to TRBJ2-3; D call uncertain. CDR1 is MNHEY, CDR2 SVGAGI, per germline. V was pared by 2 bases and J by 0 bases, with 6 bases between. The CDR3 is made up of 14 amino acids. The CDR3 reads CASSYPSSTDTQYF. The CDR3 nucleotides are TGTGCCAGCAGTTACCCATCCAGCACAGATACGCAGTATTTT.

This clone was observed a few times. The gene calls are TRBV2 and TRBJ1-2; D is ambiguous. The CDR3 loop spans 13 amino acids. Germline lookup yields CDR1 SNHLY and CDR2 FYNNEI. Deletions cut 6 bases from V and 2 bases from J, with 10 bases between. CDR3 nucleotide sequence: TGTGCCAGCAGCGCGGGGAAGAACTATGGCTACACCTTC. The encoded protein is CASSAGKNYGYTF.

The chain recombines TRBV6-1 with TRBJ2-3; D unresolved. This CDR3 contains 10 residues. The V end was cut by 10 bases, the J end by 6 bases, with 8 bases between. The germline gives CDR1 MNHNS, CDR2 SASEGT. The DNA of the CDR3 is TGTGCCACAGACCACGATACGCAGTATTTT. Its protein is CATDHDTQYF.